Included here is one T cell receptor beta chain sequence, with context. Its antigen is currently not known. No per-base quality is available; no much larger clone lies one base away. Relative to germline, V is 11 bases shorter and J is 0 bases shorter, with 14 bases between their ends. Including the terminal cysteine and phenylalanine, the CDR3 comprises 15 residues. The CDR3 DNA has 45 bases and is translated from base 1. Taken from the germline V gene (reference sequence), the CDR1 and CDR2 loops are LNHDA and SQIVND. The sample is drawn from a study of blood T cell repertoires in COVID-19 (dated by TCRdb to between 2020 and 2021). Background on the whole study: Samples covering the acute and convalescent phases of COVID-19 were provided by collaborators in the United States, Italy and Spain. The prospective study material was composed of cDNA or gDNA derived from T cells, B-cell-depleted T cells, or PBMCs. The dataset comprised deeply sampled blood TCRbeta repertoires from subjects exposed to, actively infected with, or recovered from COVID-19. The repertoires were released in a freely available public database intended as a resource for research on the immune response to SARS-CoV-2. The samples were drawn from the first 160 participants of the ongoing ImmuneRACE study and from 1,200 or so subjects provided by 6 global collaborators. Sample metadata almost always included a de-identified subject ID, COVID-19 status, age in years and sex. Where available, HLA class I and class II types were obtained from metadata supplied by the sample provider rather than from assay-based typing.

The immunoSEQ Assay, a bias-controlled multiplex PCR, was used to amplify TCRbeta CDR3 regions from genomic DNA. As for the original processing: The number of nucleated cells in each sample was estimated from the amplification of reference gene primers within the assay. To quantify the absolute abundance of each unique TCRbeta CDR3 rearrangement, sequence reads were collapsed and filtered. Productive Simpson clonality was computed per sample as the square root of Simpson's diversity index over productive rearrangements. As stored in TCRdb, this immuneACCESS dataset retains in-frame rearrangements with V and J assigned. A fraction of the clones does not appear; measured against another copy, unresolved V genes explain less than half of the discrepancy, and the remainder lacks a known reason. The D gene and trimming were derived from the DNA, and the V and J assignments and clone size from that table. For this sample the table gives under 300,000 clones, of which around nine tenths were detected only once. The ten largest clones add up to roughly 8.3% of the sample.

The investigation overall reported the following: How much clinical and demographic metadata was included differed by source and by participant, and the metadata was provided uncurated.

Participants in the prospective study were enrolled through a virtual design, were aged roughly 18 to 100 years, and lived in approximately 24 United States geographic areas. Cohort assignment in the prospective study relied on participant-reported clinical history from a screening survey and a study questionnaire. ImmuneRACE Cohort 3 recovered participants were defined by two consecutive negative NP/OP PCR tests, healthcare professional clearance, or symptom resolution. In the prospective study, mobile phlebotomists collected whole blood, serum and a nasopharyngeal or oropharyngeal swab from each participant. Over a roughly 2-month period, participants in the prospective study had the option of providing additional blood draws and questionnaires. Blood samples from the prospective study were shipped frozen or at room temperature prior to DNA extraction.

Input material: PBMCs or T cells enriched from blood (not recorded which). The receptor was isolated from a man aged 35 to 55 who had recovered from COVID-19. The receptor chain draws on TRBV19 and TRBJ1-6; TRBD1 is a possible D gene, resting on 5 matching bases. The CDR3 loop reads CAVRLGGSYNSPLHF. The sequenced DNA: TGTGCCGTACGATTGGGGGGCTCCTATAATTCACCCCTCCACTTT.